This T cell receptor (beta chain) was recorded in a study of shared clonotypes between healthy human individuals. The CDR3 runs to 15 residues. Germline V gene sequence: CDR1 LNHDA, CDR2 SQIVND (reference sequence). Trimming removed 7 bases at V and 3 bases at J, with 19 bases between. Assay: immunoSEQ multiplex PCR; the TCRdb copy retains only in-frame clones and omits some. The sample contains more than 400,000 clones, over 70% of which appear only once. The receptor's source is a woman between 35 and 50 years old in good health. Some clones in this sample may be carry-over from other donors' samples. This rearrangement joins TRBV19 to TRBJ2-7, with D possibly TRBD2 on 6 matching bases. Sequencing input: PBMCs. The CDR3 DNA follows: TGTGCCAGTACGGCGACTCGGGACTCCTTCTACGAGCAGTACTTC. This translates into CASTATRDSFYEQYF.